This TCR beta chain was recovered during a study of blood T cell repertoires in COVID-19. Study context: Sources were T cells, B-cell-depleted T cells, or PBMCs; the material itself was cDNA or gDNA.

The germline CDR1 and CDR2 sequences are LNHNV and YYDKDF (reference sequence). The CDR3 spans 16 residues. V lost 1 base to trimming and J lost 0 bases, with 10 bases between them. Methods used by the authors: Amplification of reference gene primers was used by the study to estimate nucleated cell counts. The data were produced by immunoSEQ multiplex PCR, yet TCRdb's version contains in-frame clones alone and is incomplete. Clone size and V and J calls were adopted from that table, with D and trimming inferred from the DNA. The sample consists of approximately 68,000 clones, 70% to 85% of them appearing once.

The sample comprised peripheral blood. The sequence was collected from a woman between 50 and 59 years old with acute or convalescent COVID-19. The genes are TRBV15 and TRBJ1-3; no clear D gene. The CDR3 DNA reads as TGTGCCACCAGCAGAGTTGGTGAGGCCTCTGGAAACACCATATATTTT. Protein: CATSRVGEASGNTIYF.